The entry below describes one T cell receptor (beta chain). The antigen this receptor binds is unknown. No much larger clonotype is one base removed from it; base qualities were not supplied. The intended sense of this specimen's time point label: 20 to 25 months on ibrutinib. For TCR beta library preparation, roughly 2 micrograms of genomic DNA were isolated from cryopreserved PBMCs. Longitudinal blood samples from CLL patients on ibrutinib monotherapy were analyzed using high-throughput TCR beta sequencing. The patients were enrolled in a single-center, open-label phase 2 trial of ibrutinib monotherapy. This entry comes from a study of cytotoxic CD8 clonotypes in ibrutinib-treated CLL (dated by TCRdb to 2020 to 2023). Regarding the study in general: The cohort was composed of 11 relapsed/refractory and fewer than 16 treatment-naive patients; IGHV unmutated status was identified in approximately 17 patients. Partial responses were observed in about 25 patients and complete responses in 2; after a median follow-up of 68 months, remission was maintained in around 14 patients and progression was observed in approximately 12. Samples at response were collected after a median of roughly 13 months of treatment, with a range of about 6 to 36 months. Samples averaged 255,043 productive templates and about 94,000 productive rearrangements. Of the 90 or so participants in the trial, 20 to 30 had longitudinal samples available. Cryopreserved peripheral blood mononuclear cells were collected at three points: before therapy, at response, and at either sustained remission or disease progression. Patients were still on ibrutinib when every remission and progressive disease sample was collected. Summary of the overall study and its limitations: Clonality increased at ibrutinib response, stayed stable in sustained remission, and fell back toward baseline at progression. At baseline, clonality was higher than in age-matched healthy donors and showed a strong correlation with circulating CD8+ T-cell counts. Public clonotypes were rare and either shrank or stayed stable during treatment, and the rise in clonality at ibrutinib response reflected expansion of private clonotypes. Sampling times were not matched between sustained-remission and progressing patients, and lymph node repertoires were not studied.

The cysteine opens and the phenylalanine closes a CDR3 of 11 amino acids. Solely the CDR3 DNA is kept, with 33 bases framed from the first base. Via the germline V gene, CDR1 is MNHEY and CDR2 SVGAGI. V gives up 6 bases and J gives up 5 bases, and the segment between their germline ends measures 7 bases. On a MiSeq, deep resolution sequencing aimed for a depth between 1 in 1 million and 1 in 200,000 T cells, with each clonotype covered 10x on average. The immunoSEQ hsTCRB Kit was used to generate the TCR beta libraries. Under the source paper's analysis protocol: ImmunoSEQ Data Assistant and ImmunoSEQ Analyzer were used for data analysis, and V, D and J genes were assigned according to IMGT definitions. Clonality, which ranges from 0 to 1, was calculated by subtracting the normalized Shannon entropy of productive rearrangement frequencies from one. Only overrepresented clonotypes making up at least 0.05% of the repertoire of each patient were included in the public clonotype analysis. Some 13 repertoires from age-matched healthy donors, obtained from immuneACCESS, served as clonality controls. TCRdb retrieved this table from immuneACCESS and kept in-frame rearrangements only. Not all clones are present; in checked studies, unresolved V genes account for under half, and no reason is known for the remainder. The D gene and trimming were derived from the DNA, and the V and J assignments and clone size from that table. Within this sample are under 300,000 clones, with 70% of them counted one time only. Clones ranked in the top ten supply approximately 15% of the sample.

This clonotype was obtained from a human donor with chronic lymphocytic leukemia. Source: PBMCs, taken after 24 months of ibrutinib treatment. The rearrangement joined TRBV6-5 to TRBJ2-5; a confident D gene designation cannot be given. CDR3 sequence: CASSLRETQYF. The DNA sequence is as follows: TGTGCCAGCAGCCTGCGGGAGACCCAGTACTTC.